Listed below are T cell receptor beta chains from one sample, sequenced in a study of human T cells and chemical hapten exposure. Using its own MiXCR run on the RACE reads, TCRdb lists one record per CDR3 protein. The sample holds around 99,000 distinct CDR3 sequences; around an eighth are singletons and the top ten take roughly 2.1%. Sequences were derived from whole blood, sampled in connection with sensitization to the hapten diphenylcyclopropenone (DPC). The receptors shown here come from a woman between 40 and 50 years old with alopecia areata. Some clones in this sample may be carry-over from other donors' samples. The CDR3 runs from the conserved cysteine through the conserved F or W. The D gene is left open where the match is weak. Part of the rows lack a size; the others show once, few, many or a class for expanded clones.

CASKANTGELFF,TGCGCCAGCAAAGCGAACACCGGGGAGCTGTTTTTT,.,TRBJ2-2,.,TRBV5-1
CASGVTGELFF,TGTGCCAGCGGAGTTACCGGGGAGCTGTTTTTT,.,TRBJ2-2,few,TRBV12-3/TRBV12-4
CASSPSGRHYGYTF,TGTGCCAGCTCACCATCGGGGAGACACTATGGCTACACCTTC,.,TRBJ1-2,many,TRBV18
CSARGGLARYNEQFF,TGCAGTGCTAGAGGGGGACTAGCGCGTTACAATGAGCAGTTCTTC,TRBD2,TRBJ2-1,.,TRBV20-1
CASSFGRLAGDSEQFF,TGTGCCAGCAGCTTCGGCCGACTAGCGGGAGATTCAGAGCAGTTCTTC,TRBD2,TRBJ2-1,few,TRBV11-2
CASSLSKGLAGNTYEQFF,TGTGCCAGCAGTCTATCCAAAGGACTAGCGGGAAATACCTATGAGCAGTTCTTC,TRBD2,TRBJ2-1,.,TRBV28
CASSFGGPRSYNEQFF,TGTGCCAGCAGCTTTGGTGGCCCACGTTCCTACAATGAGCAGTTCTTC,.,TRBJ2-1,many,TRBV7-9
CASSFGEAGGWTDTQYF,TGTGCCAGCAGCTTCGGGGAAGCGGGAGGGTGGACAGATACGCAGTATTTT,TRBD2,TRBJ2-3,.,TRBV7-3
CASRLIAGDTQYF,TGTGCCAGCAGATTAATAGCGGGAGATACGCAGTATTTT,TRBD2,TRBJ2-3,few,TRBV11-1
CASRLSGRDTQYF,TGTGCCAGCAGGCTCTCAGGGCGTGATACGCAGTATTTT,.,TRBJ2-3,.,TRBV12-3/TRBV12-4
CASSTSPAVGQETQYF,TGTGCCAGCAGCACCTCCCCGGCAGTCGGCCAAGAGACCCAGTACTTC,.,TRBJ2-5,few,TRBV28
CASSVGGASTDTQYF,TGTGCCAGCAGCGTCGGGGGGGCTAGCACAGATACGCAGTATTTT,TRBD2,TRBJ2-3,few,TRBV7-2
CASTLGGSYNEQFF,TGTGCCAGCACTCTGGGAGGATCCTACAATGAGCAGTTCTTC,.,TRBJ2-1,few,TRBV28
CATKPAATGGWNEQFF,TGTGCCACCAAGCCCGCGGCGACGGGGGGGTGGAATGAGCAGTTCTTC,TRBD2,TRBJ2-1,.,TRBV28
CASSLGSGTEAFF,TGTGCCAGCAGCTTAGGGTCCGGAACTGAAGCTTTCTTT,.,TRBJ1-1,many,TRBV7-2
CASSPYSVVHGTDTQYF,TGTGCCAGCAGCCCTTATTCTGTCGTACACGGAACAGATACGCAGTATTTT,.,TRBJ2-3,.,TRBV6-5
CSASYDPYEQYF,TGCAGTGCTTCCTACGACCCCTACGAGCAGTACTTC,.,TRBJ2-7,.,TRBV20-1
CASSFPPTGISPEAFF,TGTGCCAGCAGCTTTCCACCCACAGGAATTAGCCCTGAAGCTTTCTTT,.,TRBJ1-1,once,TRBV7-9
CASSKLNRETQYF,TGTGCCAGCAGCAAACTCAACAGGGAGACCCAGTACTTC,.,TRBJ2-5,few,TRBV21-1
CASSGGQHYGYTF,TGTGCCAGCAGTGGGGGACAGCACTATGGCTACACCTTC,TRBD1,TRBJ1-2,many,TRBV25-1
CSAVTTDTPSYEQYF,TGCAGTGCTGTGACAACAGACACCCCTTCCTACGAGCAGTACTTC,.,TRBJ2-7,few,TRBV20-1
CASSYRQGQDEQYF,TGTGCCAGCAGTTACCGACAGGGTCAGGACGAGCAGTACTTC,TRBD1,TRBJ2-7,few,TRBV6-5
CASSYTGSGTGELFF,TGTGCCAGCAGTTATACAGGGTCAGGAACCGGGGAGCTGTTTTTT,.,TRBJ2-2,.,TRBV6-2/TRBV6-3
CSSLAGGTTEAFF,TGCAGCTCTCTGGCAGGGGGGACCACTGAAGCTTTCTTT,TRBD1,TRBJ1-1,few,TRBV29-1
CASSDSRLAGHHSYEQYF,TGTGCCAGCAGTGACTCGCGACTAGCGGGACACCACTCCTACGAGCAGTACTTC,TRBD2,TRBJ2-7,many,TRBV25-1
CASSGRVLAYEQYF,TGTGCCAGCAGCGGCCGGGTCTTAGCCTACGAGCAGTACTTC,.,TRBJ2-7,many,TRBV21-1
CATSDFYGYTF,TGTGCCACCAGTGACTTTTATGGCTACACCTTC,.,TRBJ1-2,many,TRBV24-1
CATSDPGQAGTDTQYF,TGTGCCACCAGTGACCCTGGACAGGCCGGCACAGATACGCAGTATTTT,TRBD1,TRBJ2-3,few,TRBV24-1
CASSPPFGTGASYEQFF,TGTGCCAGCTCACCACCGTTCGGGACAGGGGCTTCTTACGAGCAGTTCTTC,TRBD1,TRBJ2-1,.,TRBV18
CASSLNSLTDTQYF,TGTGCCAGCAGCTTAAACTCCCTCACAGATACGCAGTATTTT,.,TRBJ2-3,.,TRBV7-9
CASSGTTGDTGELFF,TGTGCCAGCAGCGGGACGACAGGGGACACCGGGGAGCTGTTTTTT,TRBD1,TRBJ2-2,.,TRBV7-9